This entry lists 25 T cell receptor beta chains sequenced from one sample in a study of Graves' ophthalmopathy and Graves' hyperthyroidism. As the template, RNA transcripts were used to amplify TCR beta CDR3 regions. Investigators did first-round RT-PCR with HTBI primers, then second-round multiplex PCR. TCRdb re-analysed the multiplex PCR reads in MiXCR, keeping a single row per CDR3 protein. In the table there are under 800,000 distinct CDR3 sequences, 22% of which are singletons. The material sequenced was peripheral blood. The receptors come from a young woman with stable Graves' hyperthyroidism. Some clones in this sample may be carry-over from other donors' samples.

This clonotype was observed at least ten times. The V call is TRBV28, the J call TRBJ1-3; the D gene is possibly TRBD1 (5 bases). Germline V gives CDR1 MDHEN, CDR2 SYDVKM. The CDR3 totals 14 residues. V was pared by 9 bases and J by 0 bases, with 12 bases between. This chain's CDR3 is CASAGLHSGNTIYF. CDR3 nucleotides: TGTGCCAGTGCGGGACTCCACTCTGGAAACACCATATATTTT.

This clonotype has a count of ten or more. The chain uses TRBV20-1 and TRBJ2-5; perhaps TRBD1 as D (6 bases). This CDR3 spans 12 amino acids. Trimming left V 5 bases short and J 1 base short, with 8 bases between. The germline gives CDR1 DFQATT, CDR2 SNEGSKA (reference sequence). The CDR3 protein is CSAPDSQETQYF. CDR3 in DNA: TGCAGTGCTCCGGACAGCCAAGAGACCCAGTACTTC.

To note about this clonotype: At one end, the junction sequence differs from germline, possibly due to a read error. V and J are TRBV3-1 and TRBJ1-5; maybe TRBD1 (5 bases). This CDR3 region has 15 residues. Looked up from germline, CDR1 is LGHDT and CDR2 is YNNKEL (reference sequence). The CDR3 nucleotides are TGTGCCAGCAGTCAAGATGGGGCGATCAATCAGCCCCAGCATTTT. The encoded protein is CASSQDGAINQPQHF. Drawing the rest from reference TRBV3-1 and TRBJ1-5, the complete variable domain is DTAVSQTPKYLVTQMGNDKSIKCEQNLGHDTMYWYKQDSKKFLKIMFSYNNKELIINETVPNRFSPKSPDKAHLNLHINSLELGDSAVYFCASSQDGAINQPQHFGDGTRLSIL.

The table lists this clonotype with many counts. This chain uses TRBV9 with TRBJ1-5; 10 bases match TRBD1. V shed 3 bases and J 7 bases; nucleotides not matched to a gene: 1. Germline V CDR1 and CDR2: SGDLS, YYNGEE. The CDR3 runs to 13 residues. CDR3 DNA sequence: TGTGCCAGCAGCGGGGACAGGGGACAGCCCCAGCATTTT. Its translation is CASSGDRGQPQHF. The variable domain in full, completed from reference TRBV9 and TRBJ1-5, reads DSGVTQTPKHLITATGQRVTLRCSPRSGDLSVYWYQQSLDQGLQFLIQYYNGEERAKGNILERFSAQQFPDLHSELNLSSLELGDSALYFCASSGDRGQPQHFGDGTRLSIL.

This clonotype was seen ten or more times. CDR3: CASGDGTSHTGELFF. CDR3 nucleotide sequence: TGTGCCAGCGGGGACGGGACCTCCCACACCGGGGAGCTGTTTTTT. This rearrangement joins TRBV6-2 or TRBV6-3 to TRBJ2-2, with D perhaps assigned TRBD1 or TRBD2 (5 bases each). CDR1 is MNHEY, CDR2 SVGEGT, per germline. V shed 8 bases and J shed 3 bases, with 16 bases lying between them. The CDR3 is 15 residues long.

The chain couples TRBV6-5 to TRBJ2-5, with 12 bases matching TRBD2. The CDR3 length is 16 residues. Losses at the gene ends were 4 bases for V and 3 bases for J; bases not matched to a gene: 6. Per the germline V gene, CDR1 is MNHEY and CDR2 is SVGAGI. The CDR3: CASSSPGLAGKETQYF. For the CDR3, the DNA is TGTGCCAGCAGTTCGCCGGGACTAGCGGGTAAAGAGACCCAGTACTTC.

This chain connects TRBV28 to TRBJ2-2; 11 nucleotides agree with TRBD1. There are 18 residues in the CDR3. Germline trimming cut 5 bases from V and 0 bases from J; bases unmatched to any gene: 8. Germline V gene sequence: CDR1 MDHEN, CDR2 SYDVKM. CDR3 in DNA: TGTGCCAGCAGTGGGCGGGACAGGGGGATGGCGAACACCGGGGAGCTGTTTTTT. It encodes CASSGRDRGMANTGELFF.

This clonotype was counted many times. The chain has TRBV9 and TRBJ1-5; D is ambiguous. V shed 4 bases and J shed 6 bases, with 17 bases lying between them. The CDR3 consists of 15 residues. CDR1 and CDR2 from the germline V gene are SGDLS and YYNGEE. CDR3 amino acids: CASSPTDRGIQPQHF. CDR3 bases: TGTGCCAGCAGCCCAACAGATCGCGGGATTCAGCCCCAGCATTTT. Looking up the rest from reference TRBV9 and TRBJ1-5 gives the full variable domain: DSGVTQTPKHLITATGQRVTLRCSPRSGDLSVYWYQQSLDQGLQFLIQYYNGEERAKGNILERFSAQQFPDLHSELNLSSLELGDSALYFCASSPTDRGIQPQHFGDGTRLSIL.

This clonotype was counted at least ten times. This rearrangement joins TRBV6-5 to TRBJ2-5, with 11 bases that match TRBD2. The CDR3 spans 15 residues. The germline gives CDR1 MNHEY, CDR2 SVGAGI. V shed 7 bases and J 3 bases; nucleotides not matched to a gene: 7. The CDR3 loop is CASNPSGGREETQYF. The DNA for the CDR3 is TGTGCCAGCAATCCTAGCGGGGGGCGGGAAGAGACCCAGTACTTC.

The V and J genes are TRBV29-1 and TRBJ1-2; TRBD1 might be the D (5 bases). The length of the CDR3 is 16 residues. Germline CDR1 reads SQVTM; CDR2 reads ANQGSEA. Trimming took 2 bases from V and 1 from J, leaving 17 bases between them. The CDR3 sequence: CSVESGRLNVNYGYTF. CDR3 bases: TGCAGCGTTGAATCGGGACGCCTAAACGTTAACTATGGCTACACCTTC. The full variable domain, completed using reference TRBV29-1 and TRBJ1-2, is SAVISQKPSRDICQRGTSLTIQCQVDSQVTMMFWYRQQPGQSLTLIATANQGSEATYESGFVIDKFPISRPNLTFSTLTVSNMSPEDSSIYLCSVESGRLNVNYGYTFGSGTRLTVV.

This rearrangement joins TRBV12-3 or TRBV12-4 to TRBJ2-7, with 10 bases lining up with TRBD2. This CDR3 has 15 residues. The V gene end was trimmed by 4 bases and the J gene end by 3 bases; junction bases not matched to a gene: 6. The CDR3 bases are TGTGCCAGCAGTTCTACTAGCGGGAAGGGCTACGAGCAGTACTTC. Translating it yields CASSSTSGKGYEQYF.

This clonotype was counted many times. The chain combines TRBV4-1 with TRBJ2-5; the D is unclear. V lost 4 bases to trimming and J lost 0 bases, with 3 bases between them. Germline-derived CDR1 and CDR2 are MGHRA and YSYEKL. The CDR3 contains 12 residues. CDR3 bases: TGCGCCAGCAGCCGGAACCAAGAGACCCAGTACTTC. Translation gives CASSRNQETQYF.

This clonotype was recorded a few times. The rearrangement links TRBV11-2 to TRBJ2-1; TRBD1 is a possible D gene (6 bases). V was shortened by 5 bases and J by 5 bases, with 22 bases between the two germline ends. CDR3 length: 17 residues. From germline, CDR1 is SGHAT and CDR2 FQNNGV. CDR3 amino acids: CASSEAGTARQDNEQFF. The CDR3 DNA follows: TGTGCCAGCAGCGAGGCCGGGACGGCTAGACAGGACAATGAGCAGTTCTTC.

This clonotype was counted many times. The CDR3 DNA sequence: TGTGCCAGCAGCTTAGAACGGGACACCCGCTACGAGCAGTACTTC. Translating it yields CASSLERDTRYEQYF. The genes are TRBV11-2 and TRBJ2-7; tentative D call: TRBD1 (6 bases). V was shortened by 0 bases and J by 3 bases, with 12 bases between the two germline ends. The germline V gene encodes CDR1 SGHAT and CDR2 FQNNGV. The CDR3 is 15 amino acids.

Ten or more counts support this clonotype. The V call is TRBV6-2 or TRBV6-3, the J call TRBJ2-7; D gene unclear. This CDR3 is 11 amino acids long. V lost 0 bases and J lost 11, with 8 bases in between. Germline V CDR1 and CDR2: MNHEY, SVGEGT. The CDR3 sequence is CASSYSGKEYF. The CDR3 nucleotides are TGTGCCAGCAGTTACTCAGGGAAAGAGTACTTC.

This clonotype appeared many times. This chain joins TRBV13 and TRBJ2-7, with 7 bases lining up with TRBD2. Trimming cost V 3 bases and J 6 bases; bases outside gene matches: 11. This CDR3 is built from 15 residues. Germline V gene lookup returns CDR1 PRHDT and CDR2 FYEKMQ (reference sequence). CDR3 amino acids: CASSFGSWEGGEQYF. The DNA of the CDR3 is TGTGCCAGCAGCTTCGGGTCTTGGGAGGGTGGCGAGCAGTACTTC. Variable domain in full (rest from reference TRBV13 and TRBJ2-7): AAGVIQSPRHLIKEKRETATLKCYPIPRHDTVYWYQQGPGQDPQFLISFYEKMQSDKGSIPDRFSAQQFSDYHSELNMSSLELGDSALYFCASSFGSWEGGEQYFGPGTRLTVT.

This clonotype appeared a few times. The CDR3 sequence is CATSDWGDQPQHF. As DNA, the CDR3 is TGTGCCACCAGTGATTGGGGCGATCAGCCCCAGCATTTT. The chain carries TRBV24-1 and TRBJ1-5; D perhaps matches TRBD1 (5 bases). V lost 2 bases, J lost 5 bases, and 6 bases lay in between. The germline CDR1 and CDR2 sequences are KGHDR and SFDVKD. CDR3 length equals 13 residues.

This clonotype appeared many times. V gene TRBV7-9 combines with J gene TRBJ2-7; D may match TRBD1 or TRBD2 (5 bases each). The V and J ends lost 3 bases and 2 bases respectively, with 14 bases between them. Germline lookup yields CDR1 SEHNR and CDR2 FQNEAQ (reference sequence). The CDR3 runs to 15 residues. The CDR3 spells CASSFGGQPTYEQYF. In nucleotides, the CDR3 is TGTGCCAGCAGCTTTGGAGGACAACCGACCTACGAGCAGTACTTC.

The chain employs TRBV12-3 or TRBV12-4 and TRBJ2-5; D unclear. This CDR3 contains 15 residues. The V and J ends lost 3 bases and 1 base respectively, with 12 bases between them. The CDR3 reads CASSLYDGAQETQYF. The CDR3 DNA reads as TGTGCCAGCAGTTTGTATGACGGTGCCCAAGAGACCCAGTACTTC.

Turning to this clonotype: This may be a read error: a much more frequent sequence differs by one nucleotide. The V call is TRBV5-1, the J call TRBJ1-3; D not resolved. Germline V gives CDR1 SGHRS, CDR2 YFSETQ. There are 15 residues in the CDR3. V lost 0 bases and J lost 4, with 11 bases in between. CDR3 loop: CASSLGEQRGNTIYF. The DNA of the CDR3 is TGCGCCAGCAGCTTGGGCGAACAACGAGGAAACACCATATATTTT.

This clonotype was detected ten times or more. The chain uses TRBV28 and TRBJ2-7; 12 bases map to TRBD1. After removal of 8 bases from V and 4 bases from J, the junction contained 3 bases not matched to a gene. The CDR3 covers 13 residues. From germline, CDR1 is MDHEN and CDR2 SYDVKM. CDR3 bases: TGTGCCAGCTGGGGACAGGGGGCTTACGAGCAGTACTTC. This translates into CASWGQGAYEQYF.

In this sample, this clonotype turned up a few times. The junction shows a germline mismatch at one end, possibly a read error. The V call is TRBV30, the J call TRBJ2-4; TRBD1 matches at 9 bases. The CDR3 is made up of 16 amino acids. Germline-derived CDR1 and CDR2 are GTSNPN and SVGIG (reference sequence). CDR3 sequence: CAWGDRVSYAKNIKYF. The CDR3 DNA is TGTGCCTGGGGGGACAGGGTTTCGTATGCCAAAAACATTAAGTACTTC.

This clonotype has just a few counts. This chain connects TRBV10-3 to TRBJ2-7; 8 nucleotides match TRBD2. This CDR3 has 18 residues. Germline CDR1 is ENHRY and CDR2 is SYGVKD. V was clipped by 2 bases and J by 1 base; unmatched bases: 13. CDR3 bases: TGTGCCATCAGTGAGATTTTAGCGGGGCTGAAGATTTCCTACGAGCAGTACTTC. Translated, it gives CAISEILAGLKISYEQYF.

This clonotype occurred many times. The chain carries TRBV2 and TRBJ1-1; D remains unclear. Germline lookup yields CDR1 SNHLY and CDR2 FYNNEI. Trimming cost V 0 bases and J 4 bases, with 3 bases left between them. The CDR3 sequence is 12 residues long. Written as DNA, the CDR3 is TGTGCCAGCAGTGAAGCGGGCACTGAAGCTTTCTTT. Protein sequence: CASSEAGTEAFF.

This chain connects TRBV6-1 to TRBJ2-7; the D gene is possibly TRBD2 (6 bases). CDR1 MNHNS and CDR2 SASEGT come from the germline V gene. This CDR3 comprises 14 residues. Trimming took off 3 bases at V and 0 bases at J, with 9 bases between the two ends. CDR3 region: CASSDRGISYEQYF. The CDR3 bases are TGTGCCAGCAGTGACCGGGGGATCTCCTACGAGCAGTACTTC.